Listed here is a single T cell receptor (beta chain). This sample was taken from a study of blood T cell repertoires in COVID-19. Study as a whole: Sites in the United States, Italy and Spain provided acute and convalescent COVID-19 samples. PBMCs, B-cell-depleted T cells, or T cells provided the cDNA or gDNA that made up the material.

In the source study's methods: Counts of nucleated cells, estimated from reference gene primer amplification, were obtained. Only in-frame clones appear in the TCRdb table, and some are missing; sequencing was by immunoSEQ multiplex PCR. V, J and clone size reflect that table, while D and trimming were determined from the DNA. The table has fewer than 250,000 clones, about 84% seen once. Sequences were obtained from PBMCs or T cells enriched from blood (not recorded which). The sequence was obtained from a woman aged 40 to 49 with acute COVID-19.

The CDR3 DNA reads TGTGCCAGCAGCAAAGTAGAGACAGGGGGCTACGAGCAGTACTTC. It codes for CASSKVETGGYEQYF. The chain employs TRBV21-1 and TRBJ2-7; the table's D call TRBD1 went unverified against the DNA. TRBV21-1 corresponds to a pseudogene. The CDR3 is made up of 15 amino acids.